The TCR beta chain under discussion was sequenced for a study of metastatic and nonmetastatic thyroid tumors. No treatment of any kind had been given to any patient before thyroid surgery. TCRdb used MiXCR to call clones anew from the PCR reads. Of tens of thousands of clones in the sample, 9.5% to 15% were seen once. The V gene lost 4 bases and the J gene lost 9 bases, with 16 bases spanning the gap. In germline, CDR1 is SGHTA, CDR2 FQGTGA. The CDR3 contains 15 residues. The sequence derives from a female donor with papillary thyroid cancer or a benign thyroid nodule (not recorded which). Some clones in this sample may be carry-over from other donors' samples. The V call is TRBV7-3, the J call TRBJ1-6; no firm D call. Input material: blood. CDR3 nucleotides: TGTGCCAGCAGCTCCTCCGGGTGGGCGGGTTCACCCCTCCACTTT. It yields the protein CASSSSGWAGSPLHF.